Listed below are T cell receptor beta chains from one sample, sequenced in a study of blood T cell repertoires in COVID-19. The table came from immunoSEQ multiplex PCR; TCRdb's copy has only in-frame clones and leaves some out. The table has about 250,000 clones, over 75% seen once. The sequenced material came from peripheral blood. The receptors derive from a human donor with COVID-19, enrolled during active disease. The donor label of this sample is uncertain. The CDR3 runs from the conserved cysteine through the conserved F or W. D genes are given only for firm matches. Some rows have no size entry. The others give once, few or many, or a class for an expanded clone.

J	V	D	size	CDR3	DNA
TRBJ1-3	TRBV10-3	NA	NA	CAISESPSLRRGGNTIYF	TGTGCCATCAGTGAGTCGCCCAGCCTCAGGCGGGGTGGAAACACCATATATTTT
TRBJ1-1	TRBV5-1	NA	NA	CASSLEGEWANTEAFF	TGCGCCAGCAGCTTGGAGGGGGAGTGGGCGAACACTGAAGCTTTCTTT
TRBJ2-5	TRBV11-2	TRBD2	NA	CASSRGLAWGQETQYF	TGTGCCAGCAGCCGTGGACTAGCCTGGGGACAAGAGACCCAGTACTTC
TRBJ1-2	TRBV19	NA	NA	CASSIREGGADPLF	TGTGCCAGTAGTATAAGGGAGGGAGGAGCGGACCCCCTCTTC
TRBJ1-5	TRBV19	NA	NA	CASIGGRSNQPQHF	TGTGCCAGTATTGGAGGGCGTAGCAATCAGCCCCAGCATTTT
TRBJ2-5	TRBV7-8	NA	NA	CASSPTRAQETQYF	TGTGCCAGCAGCCCGACTAGAGCCCAAGAGACCCAGTACTTC
TRBJ2-7	TRBV28	NA	NA	CASSDPRGASSYEQYF	TGTGCCAGCAGTGACCCCAGGGGGGCTAGCTCCTACGAGCAGTACTTC
TRBJ2-5	TRBV2	TRBD2	few	CASNLGLAGSQETQYF	TGTGCCAGCAACCTAGGACTAGCGGGAAGCCAAGAGACCCAGTACTTC
TRBJ1-2	TRBV6-5	NA	NA	CASSYRQGHYGYTF	TGTGCCAGCAGTTACCGGCAGGGGCACTATGGCTACACCTTC
TRBJ1-4	TRBV3-1/TRBV3-2	TRBD1	NA	CASSRGIGTDNEKLFF	TGTGCCAGCAGCCGAGGAATTGGGACAGATAATGAAAAACTGTTTTTT
TRBJ2-6	TRBV5-4	NA	NA	CASSTGSGANVLTF	TGTGCCAGCAGCACCGGCTCTGGGGCCAACGTCCTGACTTTC
TRBJ1-5	TRBV28	TRBD1	NA	CASSTRQGDQPQHF	TGTGCCAGCAGTACACGACAGGGAGATCAGCCCCAGCATTTT
TRBJ2-2	TRBV10-3	NA	NA	CAIHTGTGELFF	TGTGCCATCCACACGGGGACCGGGGAGCTGTTTTTT
TRBJ1-2	TRBV18	NA	NA	CASSPPAGNYGYTF	TGTGCCAGCTCACCACCAGCGGGGAACTATGGCTACACCTTC
TRBJ2-1	TRBV10-3	TRBD2	NA	CATQGLAEYGEQFF	TGTGCCACCCAAGGACTAGCGGAATACGGTGAGCAGTTCTTC
TRBJ1-2	TRBV5-6	TRBD1	NA	CASSLGQNYGYTF	TGTGCCAGCAGCCTGGGACAGAACTATGGCTACACCTTC
TRBJ2-3	TRBV5-4	TRBD2	NA	CASLLAGVDTQYF	TGTGCCAGCTTACTAGCGGGAGTGGATACGCAGTATTTT
TRBJ1-5	TRBV28	TRBD1	NA	CASRGTVYILGNQPQHF	TGTGCCAGCAGAGGGACAGTCTATATACTTGGCAATCAGCCCCAGCATTTT
TRBJ1-2	TRBV19	NA	NA	CASSRGDGNYGYTF	TGTGCCAGTAGCCGGGGAGACGGGAACTATGGCTACACCTTC
TRBJ2-5	TRBV6-1	NA	NA	CASSAWGRQGLPPETQYF	TGTGCCAGCAGTGCCTGGGGTCGACAGGGACTCCCACCAGAGACCCAGTACTTC
TRBJ1-3	TRBV11-2	NA	NA	CASSLDGPGTGNTIYF	TGTGCCAGCAGCTTAGATGGGCCGGGGACTGGAAACACCATATATTTT
TRBJ2-1	TRBV6-4	TRBD1	NA	CASSPGQGTEQFF	TGTGCCAGCTCCCCGGGACAGGGGACGGAGCAGTTCTTC
TRBJ2-1	TRBV7-2	TRBD2	NA	CASSLASGLYNEQFF	TGTGCCAGCAGCTTGGCTAGCGGACTATACAATGAGCAGTTCTTC
TRBJ1-4	TRBV28	TRBD1	few	CASSPGQDNEKLFF	TGTGCCAGCAGCCCAGGACAGGACAATGAAAAACTGTTTTTT
TRBJ2-1	TRBV19	TRBD1	NA	CASSRGQVLVNEQFF	TGTGCCAGTAGTCGAGGACAGGTCCTGGTCAATGAGCAGTTCTTC
TRBJ1-5	TRBV6-6	TRBD1	NA	CASSKDRLQHF	TGTGCCAGCAGTAAGGACAGGCTCCAGCATTTT
TRBJ2-1	TRBV3-1/TRBV3-2	NA	NA	CASSISGPYNEQFF	TGTGCCAGCAGCATTAGCGGACCCTACAATGAGCAGTTCTTC